Listed here is a single T cell receptor beta chain. Antigen unknown. This sample was included in a study of beta chain features in type 1 diabetes. Turning to the study itself: Sorted cells numbering over 95,000,000 were examined across all samples.

The CDR3 has 12 amino acids. The germline gives CDR1 SEHNR, CDR2 FQNEAQ (reference sequence). V lost 1 base and J lost 7, with 8 bases in between. TCRB transcripts that were expressed got sequenced, as all of the isolated RNA had been reverse transcribed. Generated by immunoSEQ multiplex PCR, the TCRdb table keeps only in-frame clones and is missing some. The data contain under 950,000 clones, 15% to 20% of them singletons. Overall study results and limits: Diminished insertions and augmented deletions at VDJ junctions characterized type 1 diabetes patients.

On average, the one heparinised blood draw given by each donor was approximately 100 mL. The V and J genes are TRBV7-9 and TRBJ2-7; D is unresolved. This receptor was identified in a woman aged 18-29 years in good health. Input material: naive CD4+ T cells from blood. CDR3 loop: CASSLVGREQYF. As DNA, the CDR3 is TGTGCCAGCAGCTTAGTTGGGCGGGAGCAGTACTTC.